The entry that follows covers one T cell receptor (beta chain) sequence. Antigen unknown. CDR1 is LNHNV and CDR2 is YYDKDF in the germline V gene (reference sequence). Trimming left V 0 bases short and J 9 bases short, with 9 bases between. The CDR3 has 13 amino acids. Sequenced by immunoSEQ multiplex PCR; TCRdb stores in-frame clones only, minus some. The repertoire has 90,000 to 120,000 clones, about nine tenths of them found once; the top ten carry roughly 6%. This sample was included in a study of T cell responses to AZD1222 COVID-19 vaccine. Study outcomes and limitations: Repertoires in all cases were sampled only once the peak T cell response had passed.

The origin of this receptor is an adult who received the AZD1222 COVID-19 vaccine. This chain joins TRBV15 and TRBJ2-1; possibly TRBD1 or TRBD2 for D (6 bases each). The sample consisted of peripheral blood, taken 28 days after the second AZD1222 dose. DNA for the CDR3: TGTGCCACCAGCAGAGATCCGGGGGCTGAGCAGTTCTTC. This gives the protein CATSRDPGAEQFF.